Shown below are 12 T cell receptor beta chains from a single sample sequenced in a study of tumor-infiltrating lymphocytes in primary liver carcinoma (dated 2017 in TCRdb). The sequencer was an Illumina HiSeq 2500. A constant-region primer and ProtoScript II reverse transcriptase were used to reverse-transcribe TCRbeta-specific cDNA from 500 ng total RNA. The TCRbeta libraries were prepared through three rounds of nested multiplex PCR following a slightly modified ARM-PCR procedure. Each of the first two PCR rounds ran for approximately 10 cycles and used multiplex TRBV1-TRBV30 forward primers together with a Cbeta reverse primer. TCRdb passed the public sequencing reads through fastp at Q25 and MiXCR, retaining productive beta sequences. Rows merge per CDR3 protein into single entries with the most common DNA and genes. For this sample the table gives approximately 320,000 distinct CDR3 sequences, of which nearly 60% were detected only once. About a sixth of the sample comes from the top ten.

RNA from unsorted whole blood was extracted with TRIzol reagent, and germline DNA was obtained with the DNeasy Blood & Tissue kit. Sequencing was carried out using peripheral blood. The receptors come from a woman under 40 with primary liver carcinoma and hepatitis B virus infection.

As for this clonotype: A read error may explain this, as a much larger clone is one base away. The conserved phenylalanine or tryptophan normally closing the CDR3 is absent here, so this likely arose from a read error. The rearrangement joins TRBV7-8 to TRBJ2-2; D is ambiguous. This CDR3 has 15 residues. The V gene's germline CDR1 is SGHVS and CDR2 FQNEAQ. V was clipped by 3 bases and J by 0 bases, with 8 bases between them. CDR3 in amino acids: CASSFRFANTGELFY. The CDR3 DNA reads as TGTGCCAGCAGCTTCAGGTTCGCGAACACCGGGGAGCTGTTTTAT.

This clonotype was detected ten times or more. The V and J genes are TRBV4-1 and TRBJ2-5; maybe TRBD2 (6 bases). This CDR3 spans 15 amino acids. Germline V gene lookup returns CDR1 MGHRA and CDR2 YSYEKL. Trimming took off 4 bases at V and 3 bases at J, with 15 bases between the two ends. CDR3 bases: TGCGCCAGCAGCCGGATGCCGGGAGCCAAAGAGACCCAGTACTTC. Translated, it gives CASSRMPGAKETQYF.

This clonotype was seen at least ten times. The genes are TRBV6-2 or TRBV6-3 and TRBJ2-2; no clear D gene. The CDR3 sequence is 17 residues long. V shed 0 bases and J shed 0 bases, with 11 bases lying between them. CDR1 is MNHEY, CDR2 SVGEGT, per germline. The CDR3 reads CASSYSRTAANTGELFF. The CDR3, as DNA: TGTGCCAGCAGTTACTCTCGGACCGCCGCGAACACCGGGGAGCTGTTTTTT.

This clonotype was seen just once. This chain connects TRBV21-1 to TRBJ1-5; the D call TRBD1 from the table was never checked on the DNA. TRBV21-1 is described as a pseudogene. The CDR3 totals 17 residues. The CDR3 region has the DNA TGTGCCAGCAGCACACCCGGGACAGGGATGGCAAATCAGCCCCAGCATTTT. Protein sequence: CASSTPGTGMANQPQHF.

Comments on this clonotype: One base away lies a much larger clone, so this may be a sequencing read error. The CDR3 coding sequence is TGTGCCAGTAATGGGGGTCATGAGCAGTTCTTC. It translates to CASNGGHEQFF. The chain couples TRBV19 to TRBJ2-1; D is possibly TRBD1 or TRBD2 (5 bases each). The germline V gene has CDR1 LNHDA and CDR2 SQIVND (reference sequence). The CDR3 spans 11 residues. Trimming cost V 7 bases and J 8 bases, with 9 bases left between them.

A remark on this clonotype: Just one base apart from a much larger clone, this may be a read error. The conserved final phenylalanine or tryptophan is absent from the CDR3, which likely points to a read error. The chain joins TRBV28 to TRBJ1-2; TRBD1 matches at 8 bases. The V gene end was trimmed by 3 bases and the J gene end by 4 bases; junction bases not matched to a gene: 1. Germline assignment: CDR1 MDHEN and CDR2 SYDVKM. CDR3 length equals 13 residues. The CDR3 is CASSFQGAYGYTL. DNA of the CDR3: TGTGCCAGCAGTTTTCAGGGGGCCTATGGCTACACCTTA.

A remark on this clonotype: One end of the junction is discordant with germline, which a read error may explain. The chain is built from TRBV12-3 or TRBV12-4 and TRBJ1-6, with 8 bases aligning to TRBD1. CDR3 length equals 15 residues. CDR3 in amino acids: CASSPRTGLNSPFHF. The CDR3, as DNA: TGTGCCAGCAGTCCTAGGACAGGGTTGAATTCACCCTTCCACTTT.

This clonotype was counted between two and nine times. V is TRBV13 and J is TRBJ2-5, with TRBD1 identical over 7 bases. The length of the CDR3 is 14 residues. J was trimmed by 5 bases and V by 2 bases; bases with no gene match: 5. Germline V lookup: CDR1 PRHDT, CDR2 FYEKMQ (reference sequence). DNA of the CDR3: TGTGCCAGCAGCTTAAGACAGGGCATTGAGACCCAGTACTTC. Its protein is CASSLRQGIETQYF. The variable domain in full, completed from reference TRBV13 and TRBJ2-5, reads AAGVIQSPRHLIKEKRETATLKCYPIPRHDTVYWYQQGPGQDPQFLISFYEKMQSDKGSIPDRFSAQQFSDYHSELNMSSLELGDSALYFCASSLRQGIETQYFGPGTRLLVL.

This clonotype showed up many times. The chain is built from TRBV11-3 and TRBJ2-1; TRBD2 matches at 8 bases. V was pared by 0 bases and J by 6 bases, with 7 bases of the junction left unmatched. This CDR3 spans 16 amino acids. Germline loops: CDR1 SGHNT, CDR2 YENEEA. The CDR3 region has the DNA TGTGCCAGCAGCTTAGATCGGGGGGGGGGCCTCAATGAGCAGTTCTTC. Protein: CASSLDRGGGLNEQFF.

Concerning this clonotype itself: The junction departs from germline at one end; a sequencing error may be responsible. This sequence joins TRBV6-1 and TRBJ2-1, with D unresolved. The CDR3 is 14 residues long. CDR1 and CDR2 from the germline V gene are MNHNS and SASEGT. The CDR3 sequence: CSRSRERAGGEQFF. In DNA form, the CDR3 reads TGTTCCAGGAGTCGCGAGAGAGCAGGCGGTGAGCAGTTCTTC.

As regards this clonotype: A read error may explain this, as a much larger clone is one base away. The chain combines TRBV29-1 with TRBJ2-1; the D gene is possibly TRBD1 (5 bases). V lost 8 bases and J 3 bases, leaving 17 bases between the germline ends. The CDR3 is 14 amino acids. CDR1 is SQVTM, CDR2 ANQGSEA, per germline. The CDR3 region is CSSTTELLYNEQFF. The DNA of the CDR3 is TGCAGCTCTACGACAGAGCTTCTCTACAATGAGCAGTTCTTC.

In the case of this clonotype: The conserved phenylalanine or tryptophan is not found at the CDR3 terminus, so this likely reflects a read error. V gene TRBV28 combines with J gene TRBJ1-2, with D unresolved. CDR1 is MDHEN, CDR2 SYDVKM, per germline. V was clipped by 4 bases and J by 4 bases, with 4 bases between them. This CDR3 spans 11 amino acids. CDR3 sequence: CASSSIYGYTI. In DNA, the CDR3 is TGTGCCAGCAGTTCGATCTATGGCTACACCATC.